This T cell receptor (beta chain) was retrieved from a study of blood T cells in healthy people across ages. Losses at the gene ends were 2 bases for V and 3 bases for J; bases not matched to a gene: 5. Germline-derived CDR1 and CDR2 are MNHEY and SMNVEV (reference sequence). CDR3 length equals 15 residues. With a J-beta primer mix and a sample-barcoded 5' primer, a second PCR ran about 6 to 11 cycles. One entry per CDR3 protein results from TCRdb running MiXCR on the 5' RACE reads. The table shows hundreds of thousands of distinct CDR3 sequences, with 62% occurring only once. Source material: blood. This receptor was taken from a man aged 30 to 45 in good health. This chain joins TRBV27 and TRBJ1-2, with 8 bases identical to TRBD1. The CDR3 loop is CASSLGPGGDYGYTF. CDR3 coding DNA: TGTGCCAGCAGTTTAGGGCCAGGGGGCGACTATGGCTACACCTTC.